The present TCR beta chain was sequenced within a study of shared clonotypes between healthy human individuals. V lost 4 bases, J lost 8 bases, and 8 bases lay in between. Per the germline V gene, CDR1 is MGHDK and CDR2 is SYGVNS. The CDR3 consists of 11 residues. Deep-level settings were used for running the assay. Assay: immunoSEQ multiplex PCR; the TCRdb copy retains only in-frame clones and omits some. The sample lists about 380,000 clones, approximately 96% occurring once. The sequenced sample was memory CD8+ T cells sorted from blood. This sample's subset: CD45RO+ cells pooled with CCR7-negative TemRA cells. This chain links TRBV25-1 with TRBJ1-2; D is unclear. The receptor was derived from a man younger than 40 in good health. CDR3 sequence reads: CASSAHWGYTF. The DNA for the CDR3 is TGTGCCAGCAGTGCCCACTGGGGCTACACCTTC.